This T cell receptor (beta chain) was captured by sequencing in a study of blood T cell repertoires in COVID-19. The assay was immunoSEQ multiplex PCR, and TCRdb's table has in-frame clones only and misses some. The sample records roughly 140,000 clones, 80% being singletons. The CDR3 has 13 amino acids. Germline CDR1 is SGHRS and CDR2 is YFSETQ. V was clipped by 4 bases and J by 10 bases, with 15 bases between them. The sequence was obtained from a man aged 55 to 70 with active or convalescent COVID-19. The chain links TRBV5-1 to TRBJ1-5, with D maybe TRBD1 (6 bases). Specimen: peripheral blood. The CDR3 DNA reads as TGCGCCAGCAGCCTTAAACAGGGCAGACCCCAGCATTTT. It yields the protein CASSLKQGRPQHF.